Given below is one TCR beta chain in context. As handled by the study authors: Nucleated cell counts were estimated from reference gene primer amplification. TCRdb's copy holds only in-frame clones and misses some; the assay was immunoSEQ multiplex PCR. V, J and clone size are taken as reported in that table, and D and trimming were inferred from the DNA itself. The table records approximately 97,000 clones, 90% of them present only once. Germline V gene sequence: CDR1 LNHDA, CDR2 SQIVND (reference sequence). V was pared by 5 bases and J by 2 bases, with 8 bases of the junction left unmatched. CDR3 size: 16 residues. These data are taken from a study of blood T cell repertoires in COVID-19. The overall study: Samples representing acute and convalescent COVID-19 were sourced from the United States, Italy and Spain. T cells, B-cell-depleted T cells, or PBMCs supplied cDNA or gDNA.

Sequencing was carried out using peripheral blood. This clonotype originated in a man aged 55 to 70 with acute or convalescent COVID-19. The genes are TRBV19 and TRBJ2-2, with 7 bases matching TRBD1. DNA of the CDR3: TGTGCCAGTAGTCAGCGACAGGGCGTTAACACCGGGGAGCTGTTTTTT. Protein sequence: CASSQRQGVNTGELFF.